These T cell receptor beta chains were read from a single sample in a study of T cells in Graves' hyperthyroidism and ophthalmopathy. TCRdb re-called the multiplex PCR reads with MiXCR, one entry per CDR3 protein. The table records 400,000 to 500,000 distinct CDR3 sequences, over 13% of them present only once. Source material: blood. The source is a woman aged 18-29 years with Graves' hyperthyroidism. Each CDR3 is given with its conserved first and last residue. D genes are given only for firm matches. Rows may omit the clone size; those that give it use once, few, many or a size class.

clone size: many
J gene: TRBJ2-1
D gene: TRBD2
V gene: TRBV7-3
CDR3 protein: CASSSLAGVDEQFF
CDR3 DNA: TGTGCCAGCAGCTCACTAGCGGGAGTAGATGAGCAGTTCTTC

clone size: NA
J gene: TRBJ1-4
D gene: NA
V gene: TRBV5-1
CDR3 protein: CASSLEGRGEKLFF
CDR3 DNA: TGCGCCAGCAGCTTGGAGGGGCGCGGTGAAAAACTGTTTTTT

clone size: NA
J gene: TRBJ2-1
D gene: NA
V gene: TRBV9
CDR3 protein: CASRAPGVYNERFF
CDR3 DNA: TGTGCCAGCAGAGCCCCGGGGGTGTACAATGAGCGGTTCTTC

clone size: NA
J gene: TRBJ2-3
D gene: NA
V gene: TRBV9
CDR3 protein: CASSVRGGLVDTQYF
CDR3 DNA: TGTGCCAGCAGCGTTCGTGGGGGACTGGTAGATACGCAGTATTTT

clone size: many
J gene: TRBJ1-5
D gene: NA
V gene: TRBV5-6
CDR3 protein: CASSLGWGTNQPQHF
CDR3 DNA: TGTGCCAGCAGCCTGGGCTGGGGGACCAATCAGCCCCAGCATTTT

clone size: many
J gene: TRBJ1-4
D gene: TRBD1
V gene: TRBV6-1
CDR3 protein: CASSSNRDSNEKLFF
CDR3 DNA: TGTGCCAGCAGTTCCAACAGGGACAGTAATGAAAAACTGTTTTTT

clone size: NA
J gene: TRBJ1-4
D gene: TRBD1
V gene: TRBV5-1
CDR3 protein: CASSLTLQTGSVEKLFF
CDR3 DNA: TGCGCCAGCAGCTTGACCCTTCAGACAGGGTCGGTTGAAAAACTGTTTTTT

clone size: many
J gene: TRBJ1-2
D gene: TRBD1
V gene: TRBV7-3
CDR3 protein: CASSQTGTGGYTF
CDR3 DNA: TGTGCCAGCAGCCAGACAGGGACTGGTGGCTACACCTTC

clone size: many
J gene: TRBJ2-3
D gene: TRBD2
V gene: TRBV19
CDR3 protein: CASSILGLAFTDTQYF
CDR3 DNA: TGTGCCAGTAGTATCTTAGGACTAGCGTTCACAGATACGCAGTATTTT

clone size: NA
J gene: TRBJ2-2
D gene: TRBD2
V gene: TRBV30
CDR3 protein: CAWMGREASKTGELFF
CDR3 DNA: TGTGCCTGGATGGGTCGGGAGGCTAGCAAGACCGGGGAGCTGTTTTTT

clone size: NA
J gene: TRBJ2-3
D gene: NA
V gene: TRBV3-1
CDR3 protein: CASSQASGTDTQYF
CDR3 DNA: TGTGCCAGCAGCCAAGCCAGCGGGACAGATACGCAGTATTTT

clone size: few
J gene: TRBJ2-3
D gene: TRBD2
V gene: TRBV11-2
CDR3 protein: CASSSRGTSGSTDTQYF
CDR3 DNA: TGTGCCAGCAGCTCCCGCGGGACTAGCGGGAGCACAGATACGCAGTATTTT

clone size: few
J gene: TRBJ1-1
D gene: NA
V gene: TRBV7-3
CDR3 protein: CASSLIGRGTEAFF
CDR3 DNA: TGTGCCAGCAGCTTAATAGGGAGAGGCACTGAAGCTTTCTTT

clone size: many
J gene: TRBJ2-1
D gene: NA
V gene: TRBV11-1
CDR3 protein: CASSPRDRLRNEQFF
CDR3 DNA: TGTGCCAGCAGCCCTCGGGACCGCCTGCGAAATGAGCAGTTCTTC

clone size: NA
J gene: TRBJ2-1
D gene: NA
V gene: TRBV7-9
CDR3 protein: CASSLEARSNYNEQFF
CDR3 DNA: TGTGCCAGCAGCTTAGAAGCTAGGAGTAATTACAATGAGCAGTTCTTC

clone size: many
J gene: TRBJ2-6
D gene: NA
V gene: TRBV27
CDR3 protein: CASSFLDSGANVLTF
CDR3 DNA: TGTGCCAGCAGTTTTTTAGACTCTGGGGCCAACGTCCTGACTTTC

clone size: few
J gene: TRBJ1-2
D gene: NA
V gene: TRBV15
CDR3 protein: CATSRVRQALNYGYTF
CDR3 DNA: TGTGCCACCAGCAGAGTAAGGCAGGCCCTAAACTATGGCTACACCTTC

clone size: NA
J gene: TRBJ2-7
D gene: NA
V gene: TRBV5-5
CDR3 protein: CASSPWSGYEQYF
CDR3 DNA: TGTGCCAGCAGCCCCTGGTCCGGCTACGAGCAGTACTTC

clone size: many
J gene: TRBJ1-2
D gene: NA
V gene: TRBV6-1
CDR3 protein: CASSYASTDNYGYTF
CDR3 DNA: TGTGCCAGCAGTTACGCTTCAACAGATAACTATGGCTACACCTTC

clone size: many
J gene: TRBJ1-2
D gene: NA
V gene: TRBV2
CDR3 protein: CASIGQGYGYTF
CDR3 DNA: TGTGCCAGCATCGGTCAGGGCTATGGCTACACCTTC

clone size: many
J gene: TRBJ1-6
D gene: TRBD1
V gene: TRBV12-3/TRBV12-4
CDR3 protein: CASRADRENSPLHF
CDR3 DNA: TGTGCCAGCAGGGCCGACAGGGAGAATTCACCCCTCCACTTT